Detailed here is one T cell receptor beta chain. It lacks a known antigen. There are no base qualities to consult, and no much larger clone falls within one base. V is trimmed back by 7 bases and J by 7 bases, and the junction contains 7 bases that no gene match accounts for. Its CDR3 holds 14 amino acids, cysteine through phenylalanine. The kept DNA is CDR3 alone, 42 bases in frame from the first base. Sequences MNHEY (CDR1) and SVGAGI (CDR2) are obtained from the germline V gene. The data were obtained in a study of OX40 agonist ivuxolimab in advanced cancers. Study-level background: Ivuxolimab was a fully human IgG2 agonistic monoclonal antibody targeting the costimulatory receptor OX40 (CD134). Intravenous ivuxolimab was administered to patients every 2 weeks at six dose levels: 0.01, 0.1, 0.3, 1.5, 3 and 10 mg/kg. Among the roughly 50 dose-escalation patients, approximately 20 had hepatocellular carcinoma, some 15 melanoma, 9 renal cell carcinoma and 9 head and neck cancer. The dose-escalation cohort was 82.7% male with a mean age of 60 years, ranging from roughly 23 to 90. Prior anti-PD-1, anti-PD-L1 or anti-CTLA-4 therapy was permitted, and approximately 40% of dose-escalation patients had received checkpoint inhibitors. Partial responses occurred in three dose-escalation patients, of whom one had hepatocellular carcinoma and two had cutaneous melanoma. Peripheral TCRbeta sequencing was intended to test whether TCR sequence diversity was altered and clonal T-cell expansion was caused by ivuxolimab. The paper covers the monotherapy dose-escalation part of the phase I ivuxolimab trial, which included N of about 56 patients.

Genomic DNA was extracted from sorted cells for sequencing of the TCRbeta CDR3 region. The immunoSEQ Assay was used for sequencing of TCRbeta CDR3 regions. As stored in TCRdb, this immuneACCESS dataset retains in-frame rearrangements with V and J assigned. A fraction of the clones does not appear; measured against another copy, unresolved V genes explain less than half of the discrepancy, and the remainder lacks a known reason. Across this sample there are about 70,000 clones, with roughly 80% seen only once. Of the sample, around 5% falls within the top ten clones. The paper's findings and limits, for the study overall: Low levels of normalized T-cell clonal expansion were also seen in some nonresponding patients. After ivuxolimab, expanded clones were on average more numerous among CD8+ T cells than among CD4+ T cells. At doses of 0.1 to 3.0 mg/kg, clonal expansion of both CD4+ and CD8+ T cells in blood was seen between baseline and week 6. In partial responders in the 0.1-3.0 mg/kg groups, normalized peripheral clonal expansion was found to be among the lowest, especially among CD8+ T cells. The antigen specificity of the peripheral T cells that underwent clonal expansion was not determined.

Patients with a history of autoimmune disease or receiving systemic immunosuppression were excluded from the trial. Peripheral blood for TCR sequencing was collected from all dose cohorts at baseline, on cycle 4 day 1, and on cycle 7 day 1. The samples were taken from a phase I, first-in-human, multicenter, open-label dose-escalation trial of ivuxolimab. Adults with locally advanced or metastatic head and neck squamous cell, hepatocellular, melanoma or renal cell carcinoma were enrolled in the trial. CD4+ and CD8+ T cells were sorted separately from peripheral blood before TCR sequencing. The chain couples TRBV6-5 to TRBJ2-5, with 12 bases aligning to TRBD2. The sample consisted of CD4+ or CD8+ T cells sorted from blood, taken in a trial of the OX40 agonist ivuxolimab. This clonotype originated in an adult with an advanced solid tumor such as melanoma, head and neck, liver or kidney cancer. This receptor has the CDR3 CASNPGLAGGTQYF. The DNA sequence is as follows: TGTGCCAGCAACCCGGGACTAGCGGGCGGGACCCAGTACTTC.